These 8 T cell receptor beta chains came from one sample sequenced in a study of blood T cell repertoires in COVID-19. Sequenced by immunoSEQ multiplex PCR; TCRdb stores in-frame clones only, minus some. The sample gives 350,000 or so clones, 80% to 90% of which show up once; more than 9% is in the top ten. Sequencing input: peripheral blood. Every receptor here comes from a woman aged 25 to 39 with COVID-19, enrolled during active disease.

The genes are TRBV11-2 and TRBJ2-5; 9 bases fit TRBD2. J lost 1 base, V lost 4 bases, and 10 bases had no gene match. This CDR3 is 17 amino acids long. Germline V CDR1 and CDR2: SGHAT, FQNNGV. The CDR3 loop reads CASSSGLASGTQETQYF. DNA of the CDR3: TGTGCCAGCAGCTCGGGTCTGGCTAGCGGGACCCAAGAGACCCAGTACTTC.

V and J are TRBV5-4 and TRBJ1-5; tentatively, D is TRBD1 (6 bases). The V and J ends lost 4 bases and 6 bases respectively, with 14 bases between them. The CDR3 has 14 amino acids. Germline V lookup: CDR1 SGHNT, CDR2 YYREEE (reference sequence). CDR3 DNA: TGTGCCAGCAGCATACAGGGAGGGGGTCAGCCCCAGCATTTT. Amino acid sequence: CASSIQGGGQPQHF.

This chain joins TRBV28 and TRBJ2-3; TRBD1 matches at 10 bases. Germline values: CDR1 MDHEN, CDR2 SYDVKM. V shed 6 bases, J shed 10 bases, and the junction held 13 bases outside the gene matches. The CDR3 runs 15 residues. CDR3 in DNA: TGTGCCAGCAGACCGACCGGGACAGGGGCGTGGGCGCAGTATTTT. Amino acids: CASRPTGTGAWAQYF.

CDR3 DNA: TGTGCCAGCAACAAGGAAGGACAGGGCCCTACCTATGGCTACACCTTC. This gives the protein CASNKEGQGPTYGYTF. The V gene is TRBV28, the J gene TRBJ1-2; 8 bases fit TRBD1. Losses at the gene ends were 7 bases for V and 4 bases for J; bases not matched to a gene: 14. This CDR3 contains 16 residues. Germline V gives CDR1 MDHEN, CDR2 SYDVKM.

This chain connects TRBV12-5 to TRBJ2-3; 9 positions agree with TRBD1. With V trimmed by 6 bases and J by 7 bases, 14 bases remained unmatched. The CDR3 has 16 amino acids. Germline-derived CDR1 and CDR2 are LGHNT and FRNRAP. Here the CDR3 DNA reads TGTGCTAGTGGACTTGCCCCGACAGGGGGTGCATATACGCAGTATTTT. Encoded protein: CASGLAPTGGAYTQYF. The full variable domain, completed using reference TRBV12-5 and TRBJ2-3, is DARVTQTPRHKVTEMGQEVTMRCQPILGHNTVFWYRQTMMQGLELLAYFRNRAPLDDSGMPKDRFSAEMPDATLATLKIQPSEPRDSAVYFCASGLAPTGGAYTQYFGPGTRLTVL.

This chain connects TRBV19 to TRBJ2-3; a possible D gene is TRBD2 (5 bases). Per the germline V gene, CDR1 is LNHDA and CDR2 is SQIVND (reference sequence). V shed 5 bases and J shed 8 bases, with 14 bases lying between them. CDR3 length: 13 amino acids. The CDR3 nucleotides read TGTGCCAGTAGTGAGGGTGGGGTTGGTACGCAGTATTTT. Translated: CASSEGGVGTQYF.

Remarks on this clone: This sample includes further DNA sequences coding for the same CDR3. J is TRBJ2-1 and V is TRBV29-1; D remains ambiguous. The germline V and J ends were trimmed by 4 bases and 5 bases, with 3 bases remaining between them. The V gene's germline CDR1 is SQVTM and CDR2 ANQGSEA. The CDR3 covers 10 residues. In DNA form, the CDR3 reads TGCAGCGTTGCGGACAATGAGCAGTTCTTC. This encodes CSVADNEQFF.

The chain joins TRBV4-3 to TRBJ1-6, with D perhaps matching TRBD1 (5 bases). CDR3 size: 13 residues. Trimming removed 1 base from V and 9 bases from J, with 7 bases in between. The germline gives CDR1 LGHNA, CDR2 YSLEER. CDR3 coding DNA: TGCGCCAGCAGCCAAGGCAGGGTTTCACCCCTCCACTTT. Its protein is CASSQGRVSPLHF.